This T cell receptor (beta chain) was obtained from a study of cytomegalovirus exposure and HLA in healthy donors. Whole-study context: Some 85 million unique TCRs from HLA-typed donors were held in an early data release.

Amplification used 60 Vbeta primers and 13 Jbeta primers. Libraries were prepared by immunoSEQ multiplex PCR; TCRdb keeps only in-frame clonotypes and omits some of them. This repertoire shows some 170,000 clones, 60% to 80% found once; its top ten account for roughly 6%. The CDR3 sequence is 14 residues long. Germline loops: CDR1 SGHRS, CDR2 YFSETQ. With 3 bases clipped from V and 12 bases from J, the junction kept 10 bases outside the gene matches. Regarding this clone: Its antigen is as yet unknown.

General observations from the study: Based on reports, TCR beta sequences accurately predicted HLA-A and HLA-B alleles for most subjects. In a later analysis, about 17,000 TCR beta sequences were associated with HLA alleles at 0.05 false discovery rate. Testing in vitro showed a few CMV-associated chains specific for CMV antigens.

The origin of this receptor is a man in his forties in good health and CMV-seropositive. Specimen: PBMCs. V gene TRBV5-1 combines with J gene TRBJ2-1; TRBD1 aligns across 9 bases. The CDR3 here is CASSSYNPGQGQFF. The CDR3 DNA reads TGCGCCAGCAGCTCCTATAATCCGGGACAGGGGCAGTTCTTC.